These 16 T cell receptor beta chains share one sample of origin, sequenced in a study of shared T cell receptors in the human thymus. Repertoires were generated with immunoSEQ multiplex PCR, while TCRdb's copy carries only in-frame clones and drops some. The repertoire includes a few hundred thousand clones, over 90% of them detected once, and around 0.018% sits in the top ten. The sequenced sample consisted of thymocytes. These receptors came from a human donor.

J is TRBJ2-1 and V is TRBV5-1; tentative D call: TRBD2 (5 bases). V was pared by 5 bases and J by 3 bases, with 15 bases between. CDR3 length equals 15 residues. Germline V gene lookup returns CDR1 SGHRS and CDR2 YFSETQ. Here the CDR3 reads CASRWELEDYNEQFF. DNA for the CDR3: TGCGCCAGCAGATGGGAGTTGGAGGACTACAATGAGCAGTTCTTC.

The chain has TRBV27 and TRBJ1-2; D gene ambiguous. The germline gives CDR1 MNHEY, CDR2 SMNVEV (reference sequence). Trimming left V 4 bases short and J 1 base short, with 10 bases between. This CDR3 spans 14 amino acids. The CDR3 nucleotides read TGTGCCAGCAGTTCCCCACCATATAACTATGGCTACACCTTC. Its translation is CASSSPPYNYGYTF.

This clone was observed once. This chain connects TRBV4-1 to TRBJ2-7, with D hard to call. Germline V gene lookup returns CDR1 MGHRA and CDR2 YSYEKL. Trimming removed 3 bases from V and 1 base from J, with 7 bases in between. The CDR3 contains 13 residues. CDR3 sequence reads: CASSHRPSYEQYF. The CDR3 nucleotides read TGCGCCAGCAGCCATCGGCCTTCCTACGAGCAGTACTTC.

V gene TRBV28 combines with J gene TRBJ2-4, with D perhaps matching TRBD1 or TRBD2 (6 bases each). The V and J ends lost 5 bases and 5 bases respectively, with 19 bases between them. The CDR3 has 16 amino acids. CDR1 and CDR2 from the germline V gene are MDHEN and SYDVKM. CDR3 in amino acids: CASSAGSDRDENIQYF. The CDR3, as DNA: TGTGCCAGCAGTGCGGGATCGGACAGAGATGAAAACATTCAGTACTTC. Combining the CDR3 with reference TRBV28 and TRBJ2-4 gives the whole variable domain DVKVTQSSRYLVKRTGEKVFLECVQDMDHENMFWYRQDPGLGLRLIYFSYDVKMKEKGDIPEGYSVSREKKERFSLILESASTNQTSMYLCASSAGSDRDENIQYFGAGTRLSVL.

The chain has TRBV5-4 and TRBJ2-1; a weak D match, TRBD2 (5 bases). Between the trimmed V and J ends, which lost 0 bases and 0 bases, there was a span of 13 bases. The CDR3 contains 17 residues. Germline V lookup: CDR1 SGHNT, CDR2 YYREEE (reference sequence). The CDR3 DNA follows: TGTGCCAGCAGCTTGGGTTCTGGAGCGGACTCCTACAATGAGCAGTTCTTC. It is translated as CASSLGSGADSYNEQFF.

The chain uses TRBV2 and TRBJ2-7; 10 nucleotides align to TRBD2. The CDR3 has 13 amino acids. The germline gives CDR1 SNHLY, CDR2 FYNNEI. V shed 11 bases and J 5 bases; nucleotides not matched to a gene: 9. The CDR3 reads CAGRASGSDEQYF. CDR3 nucleotides: TGTGCCGGGCGGGCTAGCGGGAGTGACGAGCAGTACTTC.

The chain couples TRBV2 to TRBJ1-2; no reliable D call. Trimming left V 3 bases short and J 4 bases short, with 15 bases between. The CDR3 consists of 15 residues. Germline CDR1 SNHLY, CDR2 FYNNEI. The CDR3 protein is CASSEGRDRSYGYTF. CDR3 in DNA: TGTGCCAGCAGTGAGGGTAGGGATCGAAGCTATGGCTACACCTTC.

The J gene is TRBJ2-6, the V gene TRBV11-2; D could derive from TRBD1 or TRBD2 (7 bases each). Between the trimmed V and J ends, which lost 0 bases and 0 bases, there was a span of 15 bases. Germline CDR1 SGHAT, CDR2 FQNNGV. The CDR3 is made up of 19 amino acids. CDR3 sequence reads: CASSLDLGGGPSGANVLTF. CDR3 DNA sequence: TGTGCCAGCAGCTTAGATTTGGGAGGGGGCCCCTCTGGGGCCAACGTCCTGACTTTC.

This chain links TRBV5-4 with TRBJ2-1; 9 bases agree with TRBD2. V lost 2 bases and J lost 5; bases outside the gene matches: 8. The CDR3 runs to 16 residues. The germline V gene has CDR1 SGHNT and CDR2 YYREEE (reference sequence). This CDR3 reads CASSFLAGPINNEQFF. DNA for the CDR3: TGTGCCAGCAGCTTTCTAGCGGGACCCATCAACAATGAGCAGTTCTTC.

J is TRBJ2-1 and V is TRBV2; 15 positions agree with TRBD2. With V trimmed by 5 bases and J by 6 bases, 11 bases remained unmatched. Germline loops: CDR1 SNHLY, CDR2 FYNNEI. The CDR3 spans 18 residues. In DNA form, the CDR3 reads TGTGCCAGCAGTCCCCTGGGACTAGCGGGAGGTCTATGCAATGAGCAGTTCTTC. Residues: CASSPLGLAGGLCNEQFF. Full variable domain (rest looked up from reference TRBV2 and TRBJ2-1): EPEVTQTPSHQVTQMGQEVILRCVPISNHLYFYWYRQILGQKVEFLVSFYNNEISEKSEIFDDQFSVERPDGSNFTLKIRSTKLEDSAMYFCASSPLGLAGGLCNEQFFGPGTRLTVL.

Of note for this clone: An end of the junction does not agree with germline; a read error may underlie this. CDR3 nucleotides: TGTGCCAGCTCACCATTGAGGGTTATCTACGATGAGCAGTTCTTC. Protein product: CASSPLRVIYDEQFF. This sequence joins TRBV18 and TRBJ2-1; weak D call: TRBD2 (5 bases). The CDR3 loop spans 15 amino acids. In germline, CDR1 is KGHSH, CDR2 LQKENI.

This sequence joins TRBV11-3 and TRBJ2-1; 7 bases map to TRBD2. Germline values: CDR1 SGHNT, CDR2 YENEEA. With V trimmed by 5 bases and J by 2 bases, 9 bases remained unmatched. This CDR3 spans 16 amino acids. The CDR3 nucleotides read TGTGCCAGCAGCCCCAGCGGGACGCCCCCCTACAATGAGCAGTTCTTC. Protein sequence: CASSPSGTPPYNEQFF.

The chain joins TRBV7-9 to TRBJ1-3, with D possibly being TRBD1 (5 bases). Germline V gene sequence: CDR1 SEHNR, CDR2 FQNEAQ (reference sequence). V dropped 1 base and J dropped 4 bases, with 20 bases sitting between them. This CDR3 is built from 18 residues. DNA of the CDR3: TGTGCCAGCAGCTTAGAAGCCGGAGGGGAATGGGGGGGAAACACCATATATTTT. Translation gives CASSLEAGGEWGGNTIYF.

This clone is a singleton in its sample. V usage is TRBV5-1 and J usage is TRBJ2-3; D is unresolved. CDR1 SGHRS and CDR2 YFSETQ come from the germline V gene. V lost 4 bases to trimming and J lost 0 bases, with 15 bases between them. The CDR3 covers 16 residues. CDR3 sequence: CASSPNKGGSTDTQYF. The CDR3 coding sequence is TGCGCCAGCAGCCCGAATAAGGGTGGGAGCACAGATACGCAGTATTTT.

This sequence joins TRBV19 and TRBJ2-7; D is unresolved. V dropped 3 bases and J dropped 7 bases, with 16 bases sitting between them. CDR3 length: 14 amino acids. Germline V gene sequence: CDR1 LNHDA, CDR2 SQIVND (reference sequence). CDR3 loop: CASSMGGSLLEQYF. The CDR3 DNA reads as TGTGCCAGTAGTATGGGTGGATCCCTGTTGGAGCAGTACTTC.

The chain couples TRBV7-2 to TRBJ2-7; 8 bases fit TRBD1. Germline trimming cut 7 bases from V and 0 bases from J; bases unmatched to any gene: 8. CDR3 length equals 15 residues. The germline CDR1 and CDR2 sequences are SGHTA and FQGNSA. The CDR3 DNA follows: TGTGCCAGCATCCTTAACAGGGGGAGCTCCTACGAGCAGTACTTC. Its translation: CASILNRGSSYEQYF. The entire variable domain, with the rest obtained from reference TRBV7-2 and TRBJ2-7, is as follows: GAGVSQSPSNKVTEKGKDVELRCDPISGHTALYWYRQSLGQGLEFLIYFQGNSAPDKSGLPSDRFSAERTGGSVSTLTIQRTQQEDSAVYLCASILNRGSSYEQYFGPGTRLTVT.